Below are 31 T cell receptor beta chains sequenced from a single sample in a study of cytotoxic CD8 clonotypes in ibrutinib-treated CLL. Produced via immunoSEQ multiplex PCR; TCRdb's table is partial and in-frame only. This table has roughly 220,000 clones, more than 75% appearing once. The sample consisted of PBMCs, taken after 12 months of ibrutinib treatment. These receptors were collected from a human donor with chronic lymphocytic leukemia.

The chain joins TRBV6-6 to TRBJ1-1; a weak D match, TRBD1 (5 bases). The CDR3 contains 13 residues. CDR1 MNHNY and CDR2 SVGAGI come from the germline V gene (reference sequence). Trimming cost V 7 bases and J 11 bases, with 20 bases left between them. The CDR3 region is CASIPGTPPAAFF. The CDR3 DNA follows: TGTGCCAGCATCCCAGGGACCCCCCCTGCCGCTTTCTTT.

This chain's CDR3 is CASSEGSGGEDYGYTF. In DNA, the CDR3 is TGTGCCAGCAGTGAAGGTTCGGGGGGCGAGGACTATGGCTACACCTTC. The chain combines TRBV6-1 with TRBJ1-2, with D possibly being TRBD1 (6 bases). V lost 1 base to trimming and J lost 3 bases, with 15 bases between them. The CDR3 consists of 16 residues. Germline V lookup: CDR1 MNHNS, CDR2 SASEGT.

The genes are TRBV2 and TRBJ2-3, with 7 bases aligning to TRBD2. This CDR3 comprises 17 residues. V gave up 5 bases and J gave up 0 bases; unmatched junction bases: 11. Germline V gene data show CDR1 as SNHLY and CDR2 as FYNNEI. Here the CDR3 reads CASSYVPGTTSTDTQYF. The CDR3 bases are TGTGCCAGCAGTTACGTACCCGGGACTACTAGCACAGATACGCAGTATTTT.

This clone turned up a few times. The genes are TRBV10-2 and TRBJ2-2, with 11 bases fitting TRBD2. This CDR3 has 17 amino acids. Germline CDR1 is WSHSY and CDR2 is SAAADI. V lost 3 bases to trimming and J lost 0 bases; unmatched junction nucleotides: 3. DNA of the CDR3: TGCGCCAGCAGTGATCCTAGCGGGAGGACGAACACCGGGGAGCTGTTTTTT. Translated, it gives CASSDPSGRTNTGELFF.

The chain employs TRBV5-6 and TRBJ2-5; 10 bases map to TRBD2. Germline loops: CDR1 SGHDT, CDR2 YYEEEE. Unmatched junction bases numbered 7, after V lost 5 bases and J lost 0 bases. The CDR3 is made up of 16 amino acids. The DNA for the CDR3 is TGTGCCAGCAGGCAACCGGGACTAGCGAACCAAGAGACCCAGTACTTC. This translates into CASRQPGLANQETQYF.

This clone occurred a few times. The chain is built from TRBV25-1 and TRBJ2-2, with D perhaps matching TRBD1 (7 bases). The V gene's germline CDR1 is MGHDK and CDR2 SYGVNS. V dropped 4 bases and J dropped 4 bases, with 13 bases sitting between them. The CDR3 is 15 residues long. The CDR3 spells CASSGAGGSTGELFF. Here the CDR3 DNA reads TGTGCCAGCAGTGGGGCAGGGGGGAGCACCGGGGAGCTGTTTTTT.

This clone was seen more than once but under ten times. Other nucleotide sequences from this sample produce the same CDR3. The chain recombines TRBV6-1 with TRBJ1-2; the match to TRBD1 covers 8 bases. V was clipped by 1 base and J by 7 bases; unmatched bases: 5. In germline, CDR1 is MNHNS, CDR2 SASEGT. The CDR3 length is 14 residues. The CDR3 spells CASSEGQGAGGYTF. The CDR3 coding sequence is TGTGCCAGCAGTGAAGGTCAGGGGGCGGGTGGCTACACCTTC.

The gene calls are TRBV19 and TRBJ2-3; no clear D gene. The CDR3 contains 13 residues. V lost 3 bases, J lost 4 bases, and 8 bases lay in between. Germline V gene lookup returns CDR1 LNHDA and CDR2 SQIVND (reference sequence). Here the CDR3 reads CASSIAVPDTQYF. The DNA for the CDR3 is TGTGCCAGTAGTATTGCGGTTCCAGATACGCAGTATTTT.

This clone turned up a few times. The V and J genes are TRBV27 and TRBJ1-1; D gene uncertain. Germline values: CDR1 MNHEY, CDR2 SMNVEV (reference sequence). The CDR3 has 13 amino acids. The V end was cut by 6 bases, the J end by 3 bases, with 11 bases between. This CDR3 is CASSTEVDTEAFF. CDR3 bases: TGTGCCAGCAGCACCGAGGTTGACACTGAAGCTTTCTTT.

This clone has just a few counts. The V gene is TRBV11-2, the J gene TRBJ2-1; weak D call: TRBD2 (6 bases). Per the germline V gene, CDR1 is SGHAT and CDR2 is FQNNGV. V was cut by 4 bases and J by 0 bases, with 13 bases left in between. CDR3 length equals 16 residues. The DNA of the CDR3 is TGTGCCAGCAGCTACGGGACTTTGAGCTCCTACAATGAGCAGTTCTTC. Amino acid sequence: CASSYGTLSSYNEQFF.

This rearrangement joins TRBV27 to TRBJ1-4; the match to TRBD1 covers 12 bases. Germline CDR1 MNHEY, CDR2 SMNVEV (reference sequence). The CDR3 loop spans 15 amino acids. Trimming cost V 2 bases and J 9 bases; bases outside gene matches: 4. The CDR3 region has the DNA TGTGCCAGCAGTTTAGAGGGACAGGGGGCGCAAAAACTGTTTTTT. Translation gives CASSLEGQGAQKLFF.

This chain links TRBV2 with TRBJ1-4, with no clear D. The CDR3 totals 13 residues. V dropped 2 bases and J dropped 14 bases, with 15 bases sitting between them. Germline-derived CDR1 and CDR2 are SNHLY and FYNNEI. The CDR3 DNA is TGTGCCAGCAGTGAACAGTTGGACTCGGGCCTGTTTTTT. Translating gives CASSEQLDSGLFF.

This chain uses TRBV27 with TRBJ2-1; 12 bases line up with TRBD2. V trimming: 2 bases; J trimming: 8 bases; junction bases outside the gene matches: 7. This CDR3 has 16 amino acids. Germline V gene lookup returns CDR1 MNHEY and CDR2 SMNVEV (reference sequence). The CDR3 protein is CASSLPTSGGSYEQFF. In DNA form, the CDR3 reads TGTGCCAGCAGTTTACCAACTAGCGGGGGGAGCTATGAGCAGTTCTTC.

The chain couples TRBV7-9 to TRBJ1-2; D possibly corresponds to TRBD1 (5 bases). Trimming stripped 9 bases from V and 4 bases from J, with 9 bases between. Germline lookup yields CDR1 SEHNR and CDR2 FQNEAQ (reference sequence). The CDR3 has 11 amino acids. The CDR3 DNA sequence: TGTGCCAGTCTCGACAGCTATGGCTACACCTTC. Translated: CASLDSYGYTF.

This rearrangement joins TRBV7-8 to TRBJ2-5; D is undetermined. Germline V gene sequence: CDR1 SGHVS, CDR2 FQNEAQ. This CDR3 is 13 amino acids long. The V gene lost 7 bases and the J gene lost 4 bases, with 13 bases spanning the gap. CDR3 loop: CASKGLWGETQYF. In nucleotides, the CDR3 is TGTGCCAGCAAAGGTCTATGGGGAGAGACCCAGTACTTC.

V is TRBV4-1 and J is TRBJ2-3; maybe TRBD1 (5 bases). The V gene lost 0 bases and the J gene lost 4 bases, with 11 bases spanning the gap. The CDR3 totals 15 residues. Germline values: CDR1 MGHRA, CDR2 YSYEKL. The CDR3 sequence: CASSQDLGVSDTQYF. For the CDR3, the DNA is TGCGCCAGCAGCCAAGATCTAGGGGTATCAGATACGCAGTATTTT.

The chain uses TRBV10-3 and TRBJ2-3; 7 bases fit TRBD2. CDR3 size: 14 residues. Germline V lookup: CDR1 ENHRY, CDR2 SYGVKD. With 4 bases clipped from V and 4 bases from J, the junction kept 5 bases outside the gene matches. CDR3 DNA: TGTGCCATCAGTGCTAGCGGCCTGGCAGATACGCAGTATTTT. Translating it yields CAISASGLADTQYF.

CDR3 residues: CASSFSVGLAGGPAYEQYF. The CDR3 DNA is TGTGCCAGCAGCTTTAGTGTGGGCCTAGCGGGAGGGCCCGCCTACGAGCAGTACTTC. The chain is built from TRBV7-9 and TRBJ2-7; TRBD2 agrees at 12 bases. The V gene's germline CDR1 is SEHNR and CDR2 FQNEAQ (reference sequence). This CDR3 contains 19 residues. After removal of 3 bases from V and 2 bases from J, the junction contained 14 bases not matched to a gene.

The chain joins TRBV7-9 to TRBJ2-3, with D hard to call. V was shortened by 2 bases and J by 2 bases, with 14 bases between the two germline ends. The CDR3 covers 16 residues. Germline CDR1 reads SEHNR; CDR2 reads FQNEAQ (reference sequence). This CDR3 is CASSLQDLEITDTQYF. The CDR3 region has the DNA TGTGCCAGCAGCTTACAAGACTTGGAAATCACAGATACGCAGTATTTT.

This chain links TRBV11-2 with TRBJ2-4; tentatively, D is TRBD2 (5 bases). Trimming pared 3 bases from V and 8 bases from J, leaving 11 bases between. The CDR3 sequence is 13 residues long. Germline V CDR1 and CDR2: SGHAT, FQNNGV. The CDR3 loop is CASSLTLGDIQYF. The CDR3 coding sequence is TGTGCCAGCAGCTTGACACTAGGAGACATTCAGTACTTC.

The gene calls are TRBV4-1 and TRBJ2-7; the D call may be TRBD1 or TRBD2 (6 bases each). Trimming took off 1 base at V and 7 bases at J, with 17 bases between the two ends. Germline CDR1 is MGHRA and CDR2 is YSYEKL. The CDR3 spans 15 residues. The CDR3 DNA follows: TGCGCCAGCAGCCAAGCGAATGGGGGGCTAGAGGAGCAGTACTTC. This sequence encodes CASSQANGGLEEQYF.

Here the CDR3 reads CASSLYVGTGTEAFF. DNA for the CDR3: TGTGCCAGCAGCTTGTATGTAGGTACTGGCACTGAAGCTTTCTTT. This chain joins TRBV5-4 and TRBJ1-1; D not certain. There are 15 residues in the CDR3. Germline V gene data show CDR1 as SGHNT and CDR2 as YYREEE (reference sequence). Trimming removed 1 base at V and 4 bases at J, with 14 bases between.

This rearrangement joins TRBV15 to TRBJ2-1; 7 bases map to TRBD2. J was trimmed by 6 bases and V by 1 base; bases with no gene match: 6. CDR3 size: 15 residues. Per the germline V gene, CDR1 is LNHNV and CDR2 is YYDKDF (reference sequence). The CDR3 DNA reads TGTGCCACCAGCAGAGGCGGGAGTTTGTTCAATGAGCAGTTCTTC. It is translated as CATSRGGSLFNEQFF.

This chain uses TRBV19 with TRBJ2-1; D remains unclear. Between the trimmed V and J ends, which lost 8 bases and 0 bases, there was a span of 11 bases. The CDR3 is 14 amino acids. CDR1 is LNHDA, CDR2 SQIVND, per germline (reference sequence). The CDR3 bases are TGTGCCAGTCATCCCCAATACTCCTACAATGAGCAGTTCTTC. It is translated as CASHPQYSYNEQFF.

There are a few counts of this clone. The chain couples TRBV5-5 to TRBJ2-7, with D possibly TRBD1 on 6 matching bases. CDR3 length: 14 amino acids. The germline V and J ends were trimmed by 1 base and 3 bases, with 11 bases remaining between them. CDR1 SGHKS and CDR2 YYEKEE come from the germline V gene (reference sequence). The CDR3, as DNA: TGTGCCAGCAGCTTGAACCCGGACAGCTACGAGCAGTACTTC. This encodes CASSLNPDSYEQYF.

The rearrangement joins TRBV2 to TRBJ1-1, with 11 bases fitting TRBD1. CDR3 length: 19 amino acids. V lost 1 base and J lost 5; bases outside the gene matches: 15. Per germline, CDR1 SNHLY and CDR2 FYNNEI. The CDR3 DNA is TGTGCCAGCAGTGAAGGAGTTCGGCCAATAGGGGACAGGGGGACTGAAGCTTTCTTT. Its translation: CASSEGVRPIGDRGTEAFF.

This clone was counted a few times. The gene calls are TRBV5-1 and TRBJ1-2, with a tentative D call TRBD1 (5 bases). Trimming left V 4 bases short and J 3 bases short, with 13 bases between. The CDR3 contains 14 residues. Germline-derived CDR1 and CDR2 are SGHRS and YFSETQ. This CDR3 reads CASSAQGSDYGYTF. The CDR3 DNA reads as TGCGCCAGCAGCGCGCAGGGTTCGGACTATGGCTACACCTTC.

The V call is TRBV5-1, the J call TRBJ1-2; 7 bases are a match to TRBD1. Germline lookup yields CDR1 SGHRS and CDR2 YFSETQ. V lost 2 bases to trimming and J lost 8 bases; unmatched junction nucleotides: 3. The CDR3 has 12 residues. CDR3 protein: CASSLGQDGYTF. The CDR3 DNA reads as TGCGCCAGCAGCTTAGGACAGGACGGCTACACCTTC.

The V gene is TRBV5-1, the J gene TRBJ1-1, with unresolved D. CDR3 length equals 12 residues. The germline V gene has CDR1 SGHRS and CDR2 YFSETQ. V dropped 4 bases and J dropped 5 bases, with 9 bases sitting between them. CDR3 loop: CASSVRGTEAFF. CDR3 sequence (DNA): TGCGCCAGCAGCGTTCGGGGAACTGAAGCTTTCTTT.

The V call is TRBV27, the J call TRBJ2-3; 11 nucleotides line up with TRBD2. CDR3 length equals 16 residues. V dropped 2 bases and J dropped 5; count of bases not matched to a gene: 6. Looked up from germline, CDR1 is MNHEY and CDR2 is SMNVEV (reference sequence). In nucleotides, the CDR3 is TGTGCCAGCAGTTTAAGGGCTAGCGGGAGGAGAGATACGCAGTATTTT. It is translated as CASSLRASGRRDTQYF.

A single count supports this clone. DNA for the CDR3: TGTGCCAGCAGCTTAGGTACAATCAATGAGCAGTTCTTC. This codes for CASSLGTINEQFF. The gene calls are TRBV7-9 and TRBJ2-1; D is undetermined. Germline CDR1 is SEHNR and CDR2 is FQNEAQ (reference sequence). The CDR3 extends over 13 amino acids. The V end lost 1 base, the J end lost 6 bases, and 7 bases lay between the germline ends.